This TCR beta chain was recorded in a study of human T cells and chemical hapten exposure (dated by TCRdb to about 2021). Regarding the research as a whole: For sensitization, 2% DPC in acetone was applied to a roughly 2 cm by roughly 2 cm area of upper inner arm skin. Patients additionally received weekly therapeutic DPC doses to the scalp throughout the approximately 25-week study period. Patch testing was performed on the upper back with Finn chambers containing 0.01% DPC, and the patch tests were scored after 6 days according to International Contact Dermatitis Research Group standards. The mostly female patient cohort included alopecia areata with under or over 50% scalp involvement, alopecia totalis and alopecia universalis. Libraries were pooled for sequencing, and per-sample TCR yields varied mainly because of small differences in library volumes within the pool. This study followed changes in the peripheral blood TCR repertoire in vivo during primary and secondary sensitization of alopecia patients to the hapten diphenylcyclopropenone (DPC). Blood samples were taken from patients before sensitization (week 0) and then at 2, 6 and about 24 weeks after DPC sensitization. Roughly 30 alopecia patients provided blood for TCR sequencing at one to four time points (pre-sensitization, 2, 6 and 24 weeks). Broad study findings and their caveats: DPC sensitization did not change how many TCRs were above 1 in 1000 frequency, and no evidence was found of alterations in global repertoire structure. All patients had alopecia, a presumed autoimmune disease, so their immune response might differ from that of healthy individuals. Expanded TCRs formed significantly more large CDR3 similarity clusters than pre-sensitization or healthy control sets, consistent with antigen-driven responses. Repeated subsampling changed both the strength of the expansion versus patch-test correlation and the threshold at which the correlation became significant. Patch test score correlated positively with the number of PT1 expanded TCRs, reaching significance at thresholds 8, 16 and 32 but not at 4.

Library construction relied on RACE. The listed sequencing device is NextSeq 500. During library preparation, unique molecular identifiers were attached to individual cDNA molecules so that TCRs could be counted in a quantitative, reproducible way. For every blood RNA sample, sequencing covered both the TCR alpha and TCR beta chains. On the study's bioinformatics: A median of around 100,000 TCRs per sample was observed, with a range of about 23,224 to 690,600. V, J and CDR3 annotation of the TCR reads was carried out using the Decombinator software suite. To make PS versus PT1 abundance plots, every sample was subsampled to the same number of TCRs (28,000). Expanded TCRs were defined as absent before sensitization and observed at least eight times at the 2-week time point. The public reads were quality trimmed at Q25 with fastp and then assembled into clones with MiXCR by TCRdb, keeping productive beta chains. Under each unique CDR3 protein, matching rows form one entry showing the most common genes and DNA. TCRdb, rather than the study authors, made the V and J calls. In this sample the table shows some 49,000 distinct CDR3 sequences, around 9.3% of which occur a single time. The top ten hold around 4.5% of the sample.

The germline V gene sets CDR1 to KGHSH and CDR2 to LQKENI. The CDR3 goes from the cysteine to the phenylalanine over 13 residues. Of the read, only the CDR3 DNA is kept; its 39 bases are in frame from base 1. V and J are truncated by 3 bases and 6 bases respectively, leaving an intervening sequence of 11 bases. The time point label, as the study defines it: patch test 1, 2 weeks after DPC sensitization. This specimen's treatment or condition label, interpreted: therapeutic diphenylcyclopropenone sensitization with weekly scalp DPC. At each patch-test visit, blood was drawn before the patch test was applied. Eligible patients were aged 18 to 70, diagnosed with alopecia, deemed suitable for DPC therapy, and excluded if pregnant. Unfractionated whole blood was collected in Tempus Blood RNA tubes, and total RNA was extracted from that blood. This clonotype was observed a few times. Its specific antigen is unknown. Since a much larger clone is just one base distant, this may be a read error.

Sequencing used whole blood, obtained in connection with sensitization to the hapten diphenylcyclopropenone (DPC). The V gene is TRBV18 and the J gene is TRBJ1-1; a weak D assignment points to TRBD1 (5 bases agree). The receptor's source is a woman between 45 and 65 years old with alopecia areata. Some clones in this sample may be carry-over from other donors' samples. The sequenced DNA: TGTGCCAGCTCACCGACCCAACAGGCTGAAGCTTTCTTT. Its coded protein is CASSPTQQAEAFF.